The source of this T cell receptor (beta chain) is a study of identical twins. Study-wide findings and caveats: There was more out-of-frame TCR alpha sharing in monozygotic twins than models estimated. The study drew conclusions from cross-sectional statistical analysis, not from following the same donors.

cDNA molecules carried unique molecular identifiers, and template switching added a universal primer site. TCRdb reprocessed the 5' RACE reads with MiXCR, giving one entry per CDR3 protein. The repertoire holds more than 400,000 distinct CDR3 sequences, about 15% seen once, with more than 0.4% in the top ten. On this clonotype: Antigen unknown.

The same specimen was also included in a second study, on yellow fever vaccine responses in identical twins.

Sequenced material: CD4+ T cells sorted from blood. This receptor was identified in a woman younger than 35 in good health.

The CDR3 loop is CASSASGSPYEQYF. CDR3 bases: TGTGCCAGCTCAGCAAGCGGGTCGCCTTACGAGCAGTACTTC. The gene calls are TRBV18 and TRBJ2-7; weak D call: TRBD2 (6 bases). CDR1 is KGHSH and CDR2 is LQKENI in the germline V gene. V was clipped by 5 bases and J by 4 bases, with 15 bases between them. This CDR3 is built from 14 residues.